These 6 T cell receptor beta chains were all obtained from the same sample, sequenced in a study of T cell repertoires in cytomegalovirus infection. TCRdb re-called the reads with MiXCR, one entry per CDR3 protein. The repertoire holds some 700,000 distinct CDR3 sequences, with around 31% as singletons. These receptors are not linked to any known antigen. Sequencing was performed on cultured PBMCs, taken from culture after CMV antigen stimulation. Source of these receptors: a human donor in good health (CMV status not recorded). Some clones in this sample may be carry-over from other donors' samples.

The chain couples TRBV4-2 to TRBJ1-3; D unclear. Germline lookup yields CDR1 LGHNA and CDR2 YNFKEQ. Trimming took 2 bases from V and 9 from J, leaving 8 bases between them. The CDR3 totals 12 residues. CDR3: CASSQRGGTIYF. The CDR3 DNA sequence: TGTGCCAGCAGCCAACGTGGTGGCACCATATATTTT.

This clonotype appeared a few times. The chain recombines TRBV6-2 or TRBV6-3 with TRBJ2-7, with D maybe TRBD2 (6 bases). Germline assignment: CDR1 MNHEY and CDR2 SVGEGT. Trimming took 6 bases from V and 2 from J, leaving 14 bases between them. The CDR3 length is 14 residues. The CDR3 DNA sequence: TGTGCCAGCAGAAACCGGGACTCCGCCTACGAGCAGTACTTC. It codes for CASRNRDSAYEQYF.

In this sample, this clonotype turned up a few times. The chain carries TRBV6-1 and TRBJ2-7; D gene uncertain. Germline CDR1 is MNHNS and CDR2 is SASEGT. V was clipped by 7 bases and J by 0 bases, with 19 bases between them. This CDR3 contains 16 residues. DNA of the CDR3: TGTGCCAGCACCGAAGTTTTGGGCTGGGGCTCCTACGAGCAGTACTTC. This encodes CASTEVLGWGSYEQYF.

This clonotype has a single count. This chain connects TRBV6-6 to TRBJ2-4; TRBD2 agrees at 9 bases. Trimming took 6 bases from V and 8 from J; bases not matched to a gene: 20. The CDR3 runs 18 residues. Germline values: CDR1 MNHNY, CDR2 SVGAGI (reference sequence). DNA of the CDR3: TGTGCCAGCAGGAGGGGGCTGGGGGTCAGCGGGGGGTGGGACATTCAGTACTTC. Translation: CASRRGLGVSGGWDIQYF.

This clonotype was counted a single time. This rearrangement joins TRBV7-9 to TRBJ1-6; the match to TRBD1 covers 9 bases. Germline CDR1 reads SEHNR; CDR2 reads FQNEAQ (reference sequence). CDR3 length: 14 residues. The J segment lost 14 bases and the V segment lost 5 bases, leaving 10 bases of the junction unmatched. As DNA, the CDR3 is TGTGCCAGCAGCCATCGGGACAGGGAGAAATCCCTCCACTTT. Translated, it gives CASSHRDREKSLHF.

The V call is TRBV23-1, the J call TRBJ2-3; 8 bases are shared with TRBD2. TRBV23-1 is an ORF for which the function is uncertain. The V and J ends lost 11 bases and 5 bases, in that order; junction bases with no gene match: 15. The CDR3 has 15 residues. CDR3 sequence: CARGFGGGMEDTQYF. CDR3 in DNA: TGCGCCCGAGGATTCGGGGGGGGCATGGAAGATACGCAGTATTTT.